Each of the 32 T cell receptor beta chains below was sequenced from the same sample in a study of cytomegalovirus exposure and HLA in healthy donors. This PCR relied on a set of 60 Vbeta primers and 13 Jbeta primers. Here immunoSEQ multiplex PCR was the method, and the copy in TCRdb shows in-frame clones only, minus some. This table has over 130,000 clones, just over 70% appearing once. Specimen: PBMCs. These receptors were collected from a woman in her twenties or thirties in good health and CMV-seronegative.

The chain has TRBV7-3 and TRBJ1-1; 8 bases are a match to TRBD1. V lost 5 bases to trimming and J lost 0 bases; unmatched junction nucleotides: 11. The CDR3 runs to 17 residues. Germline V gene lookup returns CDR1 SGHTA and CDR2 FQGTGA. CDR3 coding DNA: TGTGCCAGCAGCCCTGGACAGGGAAGAGCTTTGAACACTGAAGCTTTCTTT. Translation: CASSPGQGRALNTEAFF.

The CDR3 sequence: CASSKTGTETQYF. The CDR3 DNA reads TGTGCCAGCAGCAAGACAGGTACAGAGACCCAGTACTTC. V usage is TRBV21-1 and J usage is TRBJ2-5; the D call of TRBD1 is as the table states it, not checked on the DNA. TRBV21-1 represents a pseudogene. The CDR3 loop spans 13 amino acids.

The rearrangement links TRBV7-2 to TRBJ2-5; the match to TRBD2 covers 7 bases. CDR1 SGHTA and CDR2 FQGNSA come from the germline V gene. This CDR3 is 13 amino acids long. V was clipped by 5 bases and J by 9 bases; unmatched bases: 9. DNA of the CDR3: TGTGCCAGCAGCCCTCAGACTGCGGGGGCCCAGTACTTC. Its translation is CASSPQTAGAQYF.

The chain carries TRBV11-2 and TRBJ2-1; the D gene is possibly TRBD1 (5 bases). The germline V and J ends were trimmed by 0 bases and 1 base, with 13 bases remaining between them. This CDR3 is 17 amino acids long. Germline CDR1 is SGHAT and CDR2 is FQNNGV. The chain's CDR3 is CASSLDGWGGSYNEQFF. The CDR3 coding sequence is TGTGCCAGCAGCTTAGATGGATGGGGCGGTTCCTACAATGAGCAGTTCTTC.

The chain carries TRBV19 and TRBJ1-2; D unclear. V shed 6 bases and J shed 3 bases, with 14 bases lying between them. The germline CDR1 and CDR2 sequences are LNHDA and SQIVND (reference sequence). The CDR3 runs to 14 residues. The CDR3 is CASRRHGEDYGYTF. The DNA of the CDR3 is TGTGCCAGTAGGAGGCATGGGGAGGACTATGGCTACACCTTC.

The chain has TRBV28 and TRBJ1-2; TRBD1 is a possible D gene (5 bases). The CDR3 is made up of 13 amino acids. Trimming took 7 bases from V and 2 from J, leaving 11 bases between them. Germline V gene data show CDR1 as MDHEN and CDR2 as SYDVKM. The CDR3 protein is CASKWGDNYGYTF. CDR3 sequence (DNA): TGTGCCAGCAAATGGGGGGACAACTATGGCTACACCTTC.

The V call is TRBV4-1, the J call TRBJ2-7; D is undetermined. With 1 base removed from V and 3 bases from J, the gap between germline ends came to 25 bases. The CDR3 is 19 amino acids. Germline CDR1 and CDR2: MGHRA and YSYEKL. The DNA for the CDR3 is TGCGCCAGCAGCCAAGGACCCCCTTCGCGGCTTGGTACTCACTACGAGCAGTACTTC. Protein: CASSQGPPSRLGTHYEQYF.

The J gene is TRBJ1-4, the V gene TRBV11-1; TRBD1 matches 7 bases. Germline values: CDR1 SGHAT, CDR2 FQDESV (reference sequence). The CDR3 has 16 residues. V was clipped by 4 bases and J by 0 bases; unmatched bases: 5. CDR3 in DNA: TGTGCCAGCAGCTACAGGGGAGGCGCAACTAATGAAAAACTGTTTTTT. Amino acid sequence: CASSYRGGATNEKLFF.

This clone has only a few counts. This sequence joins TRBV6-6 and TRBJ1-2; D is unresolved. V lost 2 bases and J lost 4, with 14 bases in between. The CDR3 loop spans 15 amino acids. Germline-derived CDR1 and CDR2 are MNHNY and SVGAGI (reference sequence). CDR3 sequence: CASSYERDPLYGYTF. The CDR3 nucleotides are TGTGCCAGCAGTTACGAGCGGGATCCCCTCTATGGCTACACCTTC.

CDR3 amino acids: CASSQGTGGGLGYTF. CDR3 sequence (DNA): TGCGCCAGCAGCCAGGGGACAGGGGGCGGCCTGGGCTACACCTTC. The rearrangement joins TRBV4-1 to TRBJ1-2; the match to TRBD1 covers 12 bases. This CDR3 is 15 amino acids long. The V segment lost 3 bases and the J segment 8 bases; nucleotides outside the gene matches: 7. Germline V gives CDR1 MGHRA, CDR2 YSYEKL.

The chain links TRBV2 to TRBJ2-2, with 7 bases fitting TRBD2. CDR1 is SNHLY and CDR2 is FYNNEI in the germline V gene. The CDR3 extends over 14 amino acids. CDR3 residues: CAGRGSSNTGELFF. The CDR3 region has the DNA TGTGCAGGGAGGGGTTCCAGCAACACCGGGGAGCTGTTTTTT. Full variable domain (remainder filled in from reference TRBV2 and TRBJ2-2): EPEVTQTPSHQVTQMGQEVILRCVPISNHLYFYWYRQILGQKVEFLVSFYNNEISEKSEIFDDQFSVERPDGSNFTLKIRSTKLEDSAMYFCAGRGSSNTGELFFGEGSRLTVL.

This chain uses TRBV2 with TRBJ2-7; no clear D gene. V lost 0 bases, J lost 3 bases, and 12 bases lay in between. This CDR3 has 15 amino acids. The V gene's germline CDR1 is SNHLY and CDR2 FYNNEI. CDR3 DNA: TGTGCCAGCAGTGAAGCGCTTCCCGGGTTCTACGAGCAGTACGTC. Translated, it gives CASSEALPGFYEQYV.

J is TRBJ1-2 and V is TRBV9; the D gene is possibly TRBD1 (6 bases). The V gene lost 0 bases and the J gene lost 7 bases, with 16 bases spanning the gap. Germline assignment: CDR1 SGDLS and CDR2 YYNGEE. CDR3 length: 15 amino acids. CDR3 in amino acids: CASSVEAGGAGGYTF. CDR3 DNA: TGTGCCAGCAGCGTAGAGGCGGGGGGCGCCGGTGGCTACACCTTC.

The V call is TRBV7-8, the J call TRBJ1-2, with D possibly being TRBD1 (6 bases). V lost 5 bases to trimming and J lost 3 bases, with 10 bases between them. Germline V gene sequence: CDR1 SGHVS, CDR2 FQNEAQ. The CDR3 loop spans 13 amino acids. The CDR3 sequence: CASSEQGYYGYTF. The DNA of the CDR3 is TGTGCCAGCAGCGAACAGGGTTACTATGGCTACACCTTC.

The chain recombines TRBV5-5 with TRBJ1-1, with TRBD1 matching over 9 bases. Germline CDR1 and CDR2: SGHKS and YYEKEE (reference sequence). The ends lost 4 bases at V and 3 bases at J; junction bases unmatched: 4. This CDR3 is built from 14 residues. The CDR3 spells CASSVRDRDTEAFF. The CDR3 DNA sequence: TGTGCCAGCAGCGTCCGGGACAGGGACACTGAAGCTTTCTTT.

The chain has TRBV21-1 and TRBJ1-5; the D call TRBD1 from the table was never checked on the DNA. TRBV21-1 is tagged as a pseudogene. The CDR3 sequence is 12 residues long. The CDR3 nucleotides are TGTGCCAGCAGCAACCGGACACAGCCCCAGCATTTT. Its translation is CASSNRTQPQHF.

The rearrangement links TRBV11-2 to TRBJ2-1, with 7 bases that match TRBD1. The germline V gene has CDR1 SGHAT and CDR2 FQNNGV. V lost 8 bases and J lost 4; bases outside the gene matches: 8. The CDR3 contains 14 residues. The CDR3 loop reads CASEGGEPYNEQFF. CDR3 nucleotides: TGTGCCAGCGAAGGGGGCGAACCTTACAATGAGCAGTTCTTC. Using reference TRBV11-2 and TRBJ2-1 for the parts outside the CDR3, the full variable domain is EAGVAQSPRYKIIEKRQSVAFWCNPISGHATLYWYQQILGQGPKLLIQFQNNGVVDDSQLPKDRFSAERLKGVDSTLKIQPAKLEDSAVYLCASEGGEPYNEQFFGPGTRLTVL.

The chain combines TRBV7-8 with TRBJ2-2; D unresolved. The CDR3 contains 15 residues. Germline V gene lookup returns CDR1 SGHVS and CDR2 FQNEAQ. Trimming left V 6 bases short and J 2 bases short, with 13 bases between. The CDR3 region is CASRVAPTNTGELFF. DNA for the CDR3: TGTGCCAGCAGGGTCGCCCCCACTAACACCGGGGAGCTGTTTTTT.

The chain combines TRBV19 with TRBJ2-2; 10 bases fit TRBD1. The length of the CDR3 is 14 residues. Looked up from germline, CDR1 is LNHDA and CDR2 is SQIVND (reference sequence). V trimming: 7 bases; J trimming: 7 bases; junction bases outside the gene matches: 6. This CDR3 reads CASNSGQGVGELFF. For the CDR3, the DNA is TGTGCCAGTAATTCAGGACAGGGGGTCGGGGAGCTGTTTTTT.

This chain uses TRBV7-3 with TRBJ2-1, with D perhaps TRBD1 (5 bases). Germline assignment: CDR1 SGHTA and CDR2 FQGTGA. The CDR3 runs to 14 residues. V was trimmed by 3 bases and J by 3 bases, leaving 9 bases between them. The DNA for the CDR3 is TGTGCCAGCAGCTTGGGGCTAGTCTACAATGAGCAGTTCTTC. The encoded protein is CASSLGLVYNEQFF.

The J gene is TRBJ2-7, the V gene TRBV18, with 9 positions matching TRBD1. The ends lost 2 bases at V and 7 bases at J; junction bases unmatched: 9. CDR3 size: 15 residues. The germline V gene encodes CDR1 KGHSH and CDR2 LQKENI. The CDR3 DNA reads TGTGCCAGCTCACCAGGGACAGGGCGCCCTCGTGAGCAGTACGTC. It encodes CASSPGTGRPREQYV.

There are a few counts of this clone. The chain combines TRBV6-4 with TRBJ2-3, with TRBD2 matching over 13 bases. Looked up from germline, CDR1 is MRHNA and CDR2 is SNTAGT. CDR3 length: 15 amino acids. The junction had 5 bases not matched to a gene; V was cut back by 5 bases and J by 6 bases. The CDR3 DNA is TGTGCCAGCAGTCCAGGACTAGCGGGGGTTGATACGCAGTATTTT. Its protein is CASSPGLAGVDTQYF.

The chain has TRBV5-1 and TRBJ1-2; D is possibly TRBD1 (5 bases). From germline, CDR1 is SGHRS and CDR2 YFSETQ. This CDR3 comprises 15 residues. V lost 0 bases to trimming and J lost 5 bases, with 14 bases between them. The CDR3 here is CASSLAEGPKYGYTF. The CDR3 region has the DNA TGCGCCAGCAGCTTGGCGGAGGGACCGAAATATGGCTACACCTTC.

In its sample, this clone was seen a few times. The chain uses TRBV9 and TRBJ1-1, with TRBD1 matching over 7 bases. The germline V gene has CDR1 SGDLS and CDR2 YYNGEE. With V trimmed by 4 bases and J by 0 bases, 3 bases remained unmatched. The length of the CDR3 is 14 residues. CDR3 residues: CASSPDRLNTEAFF. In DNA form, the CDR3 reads TGTGCCAGCAGCCCGGACAGGTTGAACACTGAAGCTTTCTTT.

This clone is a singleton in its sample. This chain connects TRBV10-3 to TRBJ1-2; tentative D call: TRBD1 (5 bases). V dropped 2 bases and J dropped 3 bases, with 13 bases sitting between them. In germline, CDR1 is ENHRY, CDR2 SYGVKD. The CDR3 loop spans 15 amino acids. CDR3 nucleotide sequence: TGTGCCATCAGTGAGGGTCCAGGGCCGGACTATGGCTACACCTTC. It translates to CAISEGPGPDYGYTF.

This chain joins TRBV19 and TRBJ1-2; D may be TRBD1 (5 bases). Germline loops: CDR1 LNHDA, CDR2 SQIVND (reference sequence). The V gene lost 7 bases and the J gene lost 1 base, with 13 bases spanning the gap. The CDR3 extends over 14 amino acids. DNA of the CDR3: TGTGCCAGTACGTGGGGAGGGGTTAACTATGGCTACACCTTC. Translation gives CASTWGGVNYGYTF.

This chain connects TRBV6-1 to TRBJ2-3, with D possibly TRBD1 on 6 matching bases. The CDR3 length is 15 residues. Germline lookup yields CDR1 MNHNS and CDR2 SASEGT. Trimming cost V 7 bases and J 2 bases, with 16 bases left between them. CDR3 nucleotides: TGTGCCAGCACCGTCGGACAGAGTAACACAGATACGCAGTATTTT. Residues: CASTVGQSNTDTQYF.

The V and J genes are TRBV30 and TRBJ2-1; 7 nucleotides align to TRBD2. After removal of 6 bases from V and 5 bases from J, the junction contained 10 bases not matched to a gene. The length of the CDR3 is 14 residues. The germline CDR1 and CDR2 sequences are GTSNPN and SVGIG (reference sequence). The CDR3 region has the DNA TGTGCCTGCAATAGCGGGCCAGTGAACAATGAGCAGTTCTTC. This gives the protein CACNSGPVNNEQFF.

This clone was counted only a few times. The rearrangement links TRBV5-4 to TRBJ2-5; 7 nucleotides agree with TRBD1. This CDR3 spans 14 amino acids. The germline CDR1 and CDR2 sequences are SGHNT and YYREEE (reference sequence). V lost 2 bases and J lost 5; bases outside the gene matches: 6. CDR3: CASSFQGVGETQYF. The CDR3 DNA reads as TGTGCCAGCAGCTTTCAGGGGGTAGGGGAGACCCAGTACTTC. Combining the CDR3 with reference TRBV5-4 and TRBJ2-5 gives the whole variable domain ETGVTQSPTHLIKTRGQQVTLRCSSQSGHNTVSWYQQALGQGPQFIFQYYREEENGRGNFPPRFSGLQFPNYSSELNVNALELDDSALYLCASSFQGVGETQYFGPGTRLLVL.

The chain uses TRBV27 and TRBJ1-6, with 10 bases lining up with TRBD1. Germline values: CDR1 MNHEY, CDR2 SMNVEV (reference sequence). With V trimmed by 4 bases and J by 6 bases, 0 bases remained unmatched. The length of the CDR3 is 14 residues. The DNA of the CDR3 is TGTGCCAGCAGTTGGGACAGGGGTAATTCACCCCTCCACTTT. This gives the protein CASSWDRGNSPLHF.

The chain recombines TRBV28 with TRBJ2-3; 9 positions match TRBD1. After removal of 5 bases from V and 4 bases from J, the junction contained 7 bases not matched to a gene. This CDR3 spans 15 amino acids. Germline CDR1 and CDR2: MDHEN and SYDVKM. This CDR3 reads CASSRGTGRSDTQYF. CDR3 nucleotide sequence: TGTGCCAGCAGTCGCGGGACAGGGAGGTCAGATACGCAGTATTTT.

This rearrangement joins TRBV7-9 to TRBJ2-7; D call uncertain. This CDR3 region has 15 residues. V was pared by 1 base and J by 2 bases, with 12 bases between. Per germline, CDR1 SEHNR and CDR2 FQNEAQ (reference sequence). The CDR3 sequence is CASSLEAGLTYEQYV. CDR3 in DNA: TGTGCCAGCAGCTTAGAGGCAGGCCTAACCTACGAGCAGTACGTC.